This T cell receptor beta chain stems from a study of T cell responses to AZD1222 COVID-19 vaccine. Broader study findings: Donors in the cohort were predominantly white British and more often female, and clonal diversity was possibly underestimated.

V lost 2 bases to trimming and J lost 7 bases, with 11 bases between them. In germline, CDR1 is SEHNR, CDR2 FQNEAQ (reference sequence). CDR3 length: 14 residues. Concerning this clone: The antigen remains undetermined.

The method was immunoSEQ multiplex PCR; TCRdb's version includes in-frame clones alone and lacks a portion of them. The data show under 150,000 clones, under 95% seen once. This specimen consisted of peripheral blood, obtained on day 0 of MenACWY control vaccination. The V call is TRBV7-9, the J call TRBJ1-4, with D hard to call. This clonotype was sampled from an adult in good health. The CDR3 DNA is TGTGCCAGCAGCTTATTGGCGAAGGGTGAAAAACTGTTTTTT. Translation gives CASSLLAKGEKLFF.